A selection of T cell receptor beta chains follows, all from one sample in a study of cytomegalovirus exposure and HLA in healthy donors. Repertoires were generated with immunoSEQ multiplex PCR, while TCRdb's copy carries only in-frame clones and drops some. The repertoire holds 150,000 to 200,000 clones, with approximately 62% as singletons. Specimen: PBMCs. The receptors were sampled from a man in his forties or fifties in good health and CMV-seronegative. Each CDR3 is given with its conserved first and last residue. A D gene is named only where the DNA matches it firmly. The size of a clone is reported for some rows only, either as once, few or many, or as a class for expanded clones.

- TRBJ2-4 TRBV19 16 - TGTGCCAGTAGTATAGTAAAAGGAGGGGGCGGAAACATTCAGTACTTC CASSIVKGGGGNIQYF
- TRBJ1-1 TRBV28 14 - TGTGCCAGCAGTTTCGGGGTCCCGAACACTGAAGCTTTCTTT CASSFGVPNTEAFF
- TRBJ1-1 TRBV2 15 - TGTGCCAGCAAAGGAGGGGTTGTTATGAACACTGAAGCTTTCTTT CASKGGVVMNTEAFF
- TRBJ1-1 TRBV5-4 13 TRBD1 TGTGCCAGCAGGTACAGGGGGAACACTGAAGCTTTCTTT CASRYRGNTEAFF
few TRBJ1-2 TRBV2 13 TRBD1 TGTGCCAGCAACCGACAGGGGGCGGTTGGCTACACCTTC CASNRQGAVGYTF
- TRBJ1-1 TRBV19 12 - TGTGCCAGTAGTATAAATTCTAGAGAGGCTTTCTTT CASSINSREAFF
- TRBJ2-1 TRBV25-1 14 - TGTGCCAGCAGTGACCGTGACAGGTACGATGAGCAGTTCTTC CASSDRDRYDEQFF
- TRBJ2-3 TRBV29-1 14 TRBD2 TGCAGCATTGGGGGGGTACCTAGCACAGATACGCAGTATTTT CSIGGVPSTDTQYF
- TRBJ2-7 TRBV6-6 15 - TGTGCCAGCAGGGACCCCGGGTGGGGGAGGCCCGAGCAGTACTTC CASRDPGWGRPEQYF
few TRBJ2-7 TRBV7-2 14 - TGTGCCAGCAGCTTCACTACCTCCCTCTACGAGCAGTACTTC CASSFTTSLYEQYF
- TRBJ1-5 TRBV7-9 13 TRBD1 TGTGCCAGCAGCGCAACAGGGGTTCAGCCCCAGCATTTT CASSATGVQPQHF
few TRBJ1-1 TRBV7-2 15 TRBD1 TGTGCCAGCAGCCGACAGGGGGGGGTTGAAACTGAAGCTTTCTTT CASSRQGGVETEAFF
few TRBJ2-7 TRBV2 15 TRBD2 TGTGCCAGCAGAGATACTAGCGGGGGTGACTACGAGCAGTACTTC CASRDTSGGDYEQYF
few TRBJ2-1 TRBV5-1 16 TRBD1 TGCGCCAGCAGCCACGGTCGAGGACAGGGGGTCGGTGAGCAGTTCTTC CASSHGRGQGVGEQFF
- TRBJ2-7 TRBV6-1 13 TRBD1 TGTGCCAGCAGCCGCTGGGACAGCTACGAGCAGTACTTC CASSRWDSYEQYF
- TRBJ2-2 TRBV7-3 15 TRBD1 TGTGCCAGCAGCTTAGACAGGGGTAACACCGGGGAGCTGTTTTTT CASSLDRGNTGELFF
medium-sized TRBJ1-1 TRBV27 13 - TGTGCCAGCAGTCCCACAGGGCTCACTGAAGCTTTCTTT CASSPTGLTEAFF
few TRBJ1-5 TRBV5-1 15 TRBD1 TGCGCCAGCAGAGAGGGGGCGCTTAGCAATCAGCCCCAGCATTTT CASREGALSNQPQHF
- TRBJ2-3 TRBV28 19 TRBD2 TGTGCCAGCAGCCCGGACCTAGGGACTAGCGGGGAAGTCACAGATACGCAGTATTTT CASSPDLGTSGEVTDTQYF
- TRBJ1-1 TRBV7-3 15 - TGTGCCAGCAGTCCATCCGGGGGGCTGGAGACTGAAGCTTTCTTT CASSPSGGLETEAFF
- TRBJ1-2 TRBV19 12 - TGTGCCAGCGATGCAGGGTTCGGGGGCTACACCTTC CASDAGFGGYTF
- TRBJ2-7 TRBV7-9 11 - TGTGCCAGCAGCAGGGGGTACGAGCAGTACTTC CASSRGYEQYF
- TRBJ1-2 TRBV12-5 12 - TGTGCTAGTGGTTTTGGGGAGCATGGCTACACCTTC CASGFGEHGYTF
- TRBJ1-4 TRBV9 14 TRBD1 TGTGCCAGCAGCTCCCGGACAGGGTATGAAAAACTGTTTTTT CASSSRTGYEKLFF
- TRBJ1-1 TRBV7-2 17 - TGTGCCAGCAGCTTACCAGCGGGGCGGGGAGGGGACACTGAAGCTTTCTTT CASSLPAGRGGDTEAFF
- TRBJ2-7 TRBV2 15 TRBD1 TGTGCCAGCAGTGAACTTGGACAGGTGGACCACGAGCAGTACTTC CASSELGQVDHEQYF
- TRBJ2-3 TRBV28 16 TRBD1 TGTGCCAGCAGTTCCTCGGGACAGGGAAGCACAGATACGCAGTATTTT CASSSSGQGSTDTQYF
- TRBJ1-2 TRBV11-2 13 - TGTGCCAGCAGCTTAACCAGGGATGCTGGCTACACCTTC CASSLTRDAGYTF